Here is one T cell receptor beta chain with its context. Its antigen is not identified. The treatment was: about 20 received Ad26.COV2.S at low or high dose, single or two shots; 5 received placebo; per-sample allocation not given. Sampling happened 63 days after the first vaccine or placebo injection. The data originate from a study of Ad26.COV2.S vaccination and SARS-CoV-2 variants. Findings of the study overall: Placebo recipients and vaccine recipients were similar in non-spike TCR breadth. Those who received the vaccine showed greater spike-specific TCR breadth than those given placebo.

The table came from immunoSEQ multiplex PCR; TCRdb's copy has only in-frame clones and leaves some out. The sample lists around 420,000 clones; around nine tenths were seen once. From germline, CDR1 is SGHRS and CDR2 YFSETQ. Trimming at V came to 6 bases and at J to 5 bases, leaving 7 bases not matched to a gene. The CDR3 is made up of 15 amino acids. The clonotype comes from a person aged 18-65 years who received the Ad26.COV2.S COVID-19 vaccine or a placebo. The sample was peripheral blood, taken in a trial of Ad26.COV2.S vaccine versus placebo. V gene TRBV5-1 combines with J gene TRBJ2-1; 11 positions agree with TRBD2. The CDR3, as DNA: TGCGCCAGCAAGACTAGCGGGGTGGTGGACAATGAGCAGTTCTTC. It yields the protein CASKTSGVVDNEQFF.